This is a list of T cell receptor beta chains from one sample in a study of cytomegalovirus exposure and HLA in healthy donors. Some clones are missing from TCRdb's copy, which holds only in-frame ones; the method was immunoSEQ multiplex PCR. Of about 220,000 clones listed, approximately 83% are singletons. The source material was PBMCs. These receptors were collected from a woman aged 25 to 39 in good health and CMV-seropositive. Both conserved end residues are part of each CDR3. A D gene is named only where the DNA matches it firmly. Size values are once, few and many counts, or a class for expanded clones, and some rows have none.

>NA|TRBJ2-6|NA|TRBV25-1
TGTGCCAGCAGTGACAGCCAGGCTGGGGCCAACGTCCTGACTTTC
CASSDSQAGANVLTF
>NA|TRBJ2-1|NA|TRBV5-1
TGCGCCAGCATGGCCGACAATGAGCAGTTCTTC
CASMADNEQFF
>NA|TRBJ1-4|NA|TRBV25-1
TGTGCCAGCAGTTTGGGGGAGGCAACTAATGAAAAACTGTTTTTT
CASSLGEATNEKLFF
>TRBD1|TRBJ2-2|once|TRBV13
TGTGCCAGCAGACGACAGGGGGCGGCGAACACCGGGGAGCTGTTTTTT
CASRRQGAANTGELFF
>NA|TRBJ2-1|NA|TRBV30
TGTGCCTGGAGTTTGCTCCGGGGGAGGAATGAGCAGTTCTTC
CAWSLLRGRNEQFF
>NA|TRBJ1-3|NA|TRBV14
TGTGCCAGCAGCCAAGATCTCTCTGGAAACACCATATATTTT
CASSQDLSGNTIYF
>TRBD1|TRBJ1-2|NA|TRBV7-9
TGTGCCAGCAGCTCTTTTCTGGACGGGACAGATTATGGCTACACCTTC
CASSSFLDGTDYGYTF
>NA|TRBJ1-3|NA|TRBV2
TGTGCCAGCAGTCCTAGCTCTGGAAACACCATATATTTT
CASSPSSGNTIYF
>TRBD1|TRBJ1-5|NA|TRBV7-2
TGTGCCAGCAGCCCTGGACAGGGCGTTCAGCCCCAGCATTTT
CASSPGQGVQPQHF
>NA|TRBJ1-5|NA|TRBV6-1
TGTGCCAGCACTTCCGGCGGGAATAGCAATCAGCCCCAGCATTTT
CASTSGGNSNQPQHF
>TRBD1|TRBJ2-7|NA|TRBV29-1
TGCAGCACTAGTGGACAGGGCGCCGGAGAGAACGAGCAGTACTTC
CSTSGQGAGENEQYF
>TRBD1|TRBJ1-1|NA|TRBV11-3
TGTGCCAGCAGCTACAGGGGTCCCACTGAAGCTTTCTTT
CASSYRGPTEAFF
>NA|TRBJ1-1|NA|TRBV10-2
TGCGCCAGCAGGAAACCGGGTAAGAGCAACACTGAAGCTTTCTTT
CASRKPGKSNTEAFF
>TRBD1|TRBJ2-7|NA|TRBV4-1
TGCGCCAGCAGCCCCAGACAGGGTCGCCACGAGCAGTACTTC
CASSPRQGRHEQYF
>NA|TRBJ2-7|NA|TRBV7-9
TGTGCCAGCAGCAAAGAGGGGGACGAGCAGTACTTC
CASSKEGDEQYF
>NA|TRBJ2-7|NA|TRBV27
TGTGCCAGCAGTGCTCGAGCAACATACTACGAGCAGTACTTC
CASSARATYYEQYF
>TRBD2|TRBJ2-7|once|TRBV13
TGTGCCAGCAGCCGACGGACTAGCGGGAACTACGAGCAGTACTTC
CASSRRTSGNYEQYF
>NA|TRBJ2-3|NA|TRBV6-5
TGTGCCAGCAGTTACGGGCGCTTCGTGAGAGATACGCAGTATTTT
CASSYGRFVRDTQYF
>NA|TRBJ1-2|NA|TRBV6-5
TGTGCCAGCAGGGTCGGCTATGGCTACACCTTC
CASRVGYGYTF
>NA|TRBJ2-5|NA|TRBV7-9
TGTGCCAGCAGCTCCGTTGTGACGGGCGATCAAGAGACCCAGTACTTC
CASSSVVTGDQETQYF
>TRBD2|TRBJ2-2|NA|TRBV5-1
TGCGCCACGCAACTAGCGGGAGAAACCGGGGAGCTGTTTTTT
CATQLAGETGELFF
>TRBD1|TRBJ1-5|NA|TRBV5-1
TGCGCCAGCAGCTTGACCACAGGGGTGGGGCAGCCCCAGCATTTT
CASSLTTGVGQPQHF
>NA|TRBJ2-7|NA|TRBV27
TGTGCCAGCAGTTCCGGGCCCCGCGGCGCTAAGCAGTACTTC
CASSSGPRGAKQYF
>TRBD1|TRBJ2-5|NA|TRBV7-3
TGTGCCAGCAGCTTAGGGACAGGGAGGAGGGAGACCCAGTACTTC
CASSLGTGRRETQYF
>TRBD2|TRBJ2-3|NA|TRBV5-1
TGCGCCAGCAGCTTGGCTAGCGGGAGGTCCACAGATACGCAGTATTTT
CASSLASGRSTDTQYF
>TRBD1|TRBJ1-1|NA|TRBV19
TGTGCCAGTAGTAAAGGACAGGGGGCAACTGAAGCTTTCTTT
CASSKGQGATEAFF
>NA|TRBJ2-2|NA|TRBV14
TGTGCCAGCAACATAGGAGGAGACACCGGGGAGCTGTTTTTT
CASNIGGDTGELFF
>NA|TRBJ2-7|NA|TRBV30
TGTGCCTGGACTCCGGTCTCGGGTGAGCAGTACTTC
CAWTPVSGEQYF
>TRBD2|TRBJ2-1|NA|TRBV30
TGTGCCTGGAGTGTAAGACTAGCGGGACCCAATGAGCAGTTCTTC
CAWSVRLAGPNEQFF
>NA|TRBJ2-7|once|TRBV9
TGTGCCAGCAGCCCTCGATCAGGGGGGCCCTACGAGCAGTACTTC
CASSPRSGGPYEQYF
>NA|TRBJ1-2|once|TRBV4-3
TGCGCCAGCAGCCAAGTTGAAACTAAAGGCTACACCTTC
CASSQVETKGYTF
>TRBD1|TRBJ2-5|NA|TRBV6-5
TGTGCCAGCAGAAAGATAGGGGGCAGAGAGACCCAGTACTTC
CASRKIGGRETQYF
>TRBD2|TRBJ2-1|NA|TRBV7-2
TGTGCCAGCAGCTCCACCTCGGCGGGAGGGATGAGTAAGGAGCAGTTCTTC
CASSSTSAGGMSKEQFF
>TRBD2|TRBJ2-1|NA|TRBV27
TGTGCCAGCAAGGATTTGGGGACTAGCGGGAGGGCCAGGGATGAGCAGTTCTTC
CASKDLGTSGRARDEQFF
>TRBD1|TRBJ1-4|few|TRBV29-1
TGCAGCGTCAGGGGGGGGGAGGAAAAACTGTTTTTT
CSVRGGEEKLFF
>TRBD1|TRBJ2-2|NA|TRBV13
TGTGCCAGCAGCGGGCTTCACTCCGGGACAGTTAACACCGGGGAGCTGTTTTTT
CASSGLHSGTVNTGELFF
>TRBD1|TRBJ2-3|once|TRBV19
TGTGCCAGTAGTAAAGGGGGCACAGTAGATACGCAGTATTTT
CASSKGGTVDTQYF
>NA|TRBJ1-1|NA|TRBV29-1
TGCAGCGTTGATCGCGGGCAGGTGAACACTGAAGCTTTCTTT
CSVDRGQVNTEAFF
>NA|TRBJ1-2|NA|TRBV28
TGTGCCAGCAGTTGGGCCTCTCGGGATTATGGCTACACCTTC
CASSWASRDYGYTF
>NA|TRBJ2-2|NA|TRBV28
TGTGCCAGCAGTTTACCCCAACTAGAGGAGCTGTTTTTT
CASSLPQLEELFF
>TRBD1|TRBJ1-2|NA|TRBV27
TGTGCCAGCAGTTCCGGGACAGTGTCTTTTGGCTACACCTTC
CASSSGTVSFGYTF